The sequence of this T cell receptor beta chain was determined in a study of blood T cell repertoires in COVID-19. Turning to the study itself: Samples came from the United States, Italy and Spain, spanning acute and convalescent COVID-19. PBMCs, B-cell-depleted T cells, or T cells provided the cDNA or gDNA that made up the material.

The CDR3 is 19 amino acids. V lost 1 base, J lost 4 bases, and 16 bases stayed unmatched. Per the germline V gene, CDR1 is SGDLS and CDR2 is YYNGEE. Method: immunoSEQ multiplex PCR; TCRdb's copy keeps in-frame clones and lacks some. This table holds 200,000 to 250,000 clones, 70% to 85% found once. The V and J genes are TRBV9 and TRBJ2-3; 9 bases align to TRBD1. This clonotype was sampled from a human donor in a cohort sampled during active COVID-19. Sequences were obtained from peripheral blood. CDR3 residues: CASSVTPPTGGNTADTQYF. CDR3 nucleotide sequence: TGTGCCAGCAGCGTAACACCACCGACAGGGGGGAACACAGCAGATACGCAGTATTTT.